Presented here are 19 T cell receptor beta chains from one specimen sequenced in a study of blood T cell repertoires in COVID-19. Sequenced by immunoSEQ multiplex PCR; TCRdb stores in-frame clones only, minus some. Seen here are roughly 79,000 clones, approximately 84% observed once, and the top ten hold about 5%. The sequenced sample consisted of peripheral blood. Source of these receptors: a man aged 60 to 69 with active or convalescent COVID-19.

The CDR3 reads CASSYRTGNFYEQYF. CDR3 bases: TGTGCCAGCAGTTACAGAACAGGGAACTTCTACGAGCAGTACTTC. The chain links TRBV6-5 to TRBJ2-7; D is perhaps TRBD1 (6 bases). Germline CDR1 is MNHEY and CDR2 is SVGAGI. CDR3 length: 15 amino acids. Trimming pared 2 bases from V and 3 bases from J, leaving 14 bases between.

This chain links TRBV5-1 with TRBJ2-1; D is possibly TRBD2 (6 bases). Trimming left V 3 bases short and J 0 bases short, with 10 bases between. CDR1 and CDR2 (germline): SGHRS, YFSETQ. There are 15 residues in the CDR3. This chain's CDR3 is CASSWDSSSYNEQFF. The CDR3 DNA reads as TGCGCCAGCAGCTGGGACTCAAGCTCCTACAATGAGCAGTTCTTC.

This clone was counted only a few times. The chain uses TRBV20-1 and TRBJ2-7; D is possibly TRBD2 (5 bases). There are 11 residues in the CDR3. Trimming left V 3 bases short and J 5 bases short, with 8 bases between. Germline V gene data show CDR1 as DFQATT and CDR2 as SNEGSKA (reference sequence). In DNA form, the CDR3 reads TGCAGTGCTAGCAACGGGGACGAGCAGTACTTC. Translating gives CSASNGDEQYF.

This chain links TRBV7-9 with TRBJ2-7; TRBD1 matches at 9 bases. This CDR3 spans 18 amino acids. Trimming took 1 base from V and 4 from J; bases not matched to a gene: 14. Germline lookup yields CDR1 SEHNR and CDR2 FQNEAQ (reference sequence). DNA for the CDR3: TGTGCCAGCAGCTTAGGCGCCCCCGGACAGGGGTACCAATACGAGCAGTACTTC. Translating it yields CASSLGAPGQGYQYEQYF.

This clone occurred once. The chain couples TRBV10-3 to TRBJ1-3; no definite D call. The ends were cut back, 3 bases at V and 0 bases at J, with 9 bases in the middle. Germline loops: CDR1 ENHRY, CDR2 SYGVKD. The CDR3 runs 15 residues. DNA of the CDR3: TGTGCCATCAGTGAACGCGTAAGCTCTGGAAACACCATATATTTT. It specifies CAISERVSSGNTIYF.

The V call is TRBV7-8, the J call TRBJ1-1; tentatively, D is TRBD1 (5 bases). Looked up from germline, CDR1 is SGHVS and CDR2 is FQNEAQ. The CDR3 covers 14 residues. V lost 3 bases, J lost 5 bases, and 13 bases lay in between. The CDR3 DNA follows: TGTGCCAGCAGCTTTGGCAGGACACCAACTGAAGCTTTCTTT. It translates to CASSFGRTPTEAFF.

CDR3 region: CASSVTRGRDAQHF. CDR3 nucleotides: TGTGCCAGCAGTGTGACTAGGGGAAGGGACGCCCAGCATTTT. The genes are TRBV2 and TRBJ1-5; TRBD1 is a possible D gene (5 bases). Germline CDR1 SNHLY, CDR2 FYNNEI. The CDR3 sequence is 14 residues long. Trimming left V 4 bases short and J 11 bases short, with 18 bases between.

The chain couples TRBV15 to TRBJ2-7, with 7 nucleotides matching TRBD2. CDR1 LNHNV and CDR2 YYDKDF come from the germline V gene (reference sequence). The CDR3 has 15 residues. J lost 1 base, V lost 3 bases, and 6 bases had no gene match. CDR3 loop: CATSRGGVESYEQYF. Here the CDR3 DNA reads TGTGCCACCAGCAGGGGGGGGGTTGAATCCTACGAGCAGTACTTC.

The rearrangement joins TRBV6-5 to TRBJ1-2; TRBD1 matches at 12 bases. The germline gives CDR1 MNHEY, CDR2 SVGAGI. The V and J ends lost 7 bases and 6 bases, in that order; junction bases with no gene match: 6. CDR3 length: 14 amino acids. In DNA, the CDR3 is TGTGCCAGCAACCAGGGGGACAGGGGGCATGGCTACACCTTC. This translates into CASNQGDRGHGYTF.

The rearrangement joins TRBV4-1 to TRBJ1-2; 8 nucleotides match TRBD1. In germline, CDR1 is MGHRA, CDR2 YSYEKL. The junction had 11 bases not matched to a gene; V was cut back by 0 bases and J by 8 bases. This CDR3 is 16 amino acids long. The CDR3 loop is CASSQEGTGGLGGYTF. In nucleotides, the CDR3 is TGCGCCAGCAGCCAAGAAGGGACAGGAGGGTTGGGGGGCTACACCTTC.

This chain joins TRBV5-1 and TRBJ1-1; 7 bases map to TRBD1. This CDR3 has 14 amino acids. Germline V gene data show CDR1 as SGHRS and CDR2 as YFSETQ. The trim removed 2 bases at V and 2 bases at J, leaving 3 bases unmatched. DNA of the CDR3: TGCGCCAGCAGCTTCCGGGACAGCAACACTGAAGCTTTCTTT. It encodes CASSFRDSNTEAFF.

V and J are TRBV19 and TRBJ2-4; 7 nucleotides align to TRBD1. The V gene's germline CDR1 is LNHDA and CDR2 SQIVND (reference sequence). CDR3 size: 13 residues. V lost 4 bases to trimming and J lost 5 bases; unmatched junction nucleotides: 2. The CDR3 coding sequence is TGTGCCAGTAGTACCGGGACAGAAAACATTCAGTACTTC. As protein: CASSTGTENIQYF.

The V and J genes are TRBV5-5 and TRBJ2-7; unclear D gene. Trimming stripped 0 bases from V and 3 bases from J, with 7 bases between. This CDR3 region has 13 residues. The germline CDR1 and CDR2 sequences are SGHKS and YYEKEE (reference sequence). The CDR3 spells CASSLGVIYEQYF. The CDR3 nucleotides read TGTGCCAGCAGCTTGGGCGTCATCTACGAGCAGTACTTC.

The V gene is TRBV2, the J gene TRBJ1-4; TRBD1 is a possible D gene (5 bases). Germline CDR1 is SNHLY and CDR2 is FYNNEI. The length of the CDR3 is 15 residues. The V and J ends lost 2 bases and 6 bases respectively, with 13 bases between them. The CDR3, as DNA: TGTGCCAGCAGTGAATTGGGGCTGAGCTATGAAAAACTGTTTTTT. It encodes CASSELGLSYEKLFF.

The gene calls are TRBV6-5 and TRBJ1-2, with D maybe TRBD1 (5 bases). V lost 6 bases, J lost 3 bases, and 17 bases lay in between. The CDR3 spans 15 residues. Germline-derived CDR1 and CDR2 are MNHEY and SVGAGI. This CDR3 is CASSRTTQADYGYTF. In DNA, the CDR3 is TGTGCCAGCAGCCGTACTACACAGGCCGACTATGGCTACACCTTC.

Of note for this clone: Other DNA sequences of this sample code for an identical CDR3. The chain carries TRBV5-1 and TRBJ1-1; 7 bases match TRBD1. The CDR3 is 14 residues long. Germline V gene sequence: CDR1 SGHRS, CDR2 YFSETQ. Trimming removed 0 bases from V and 4 bases from J; junction bases left unmatched: 3. The CDR3 DNA sequence: TGCGCCAGCAGCTTGGAAGGGGGCCGCACTGAAGCTTTCTTT. Translated: CASSLEGGRTEAFF.

This rearrangement joins TRBV19 to TRBJ1-2, with D possibly TRBD1 on 6 matching bases. V lost 4 bases and J 3 bases, leaving 15 bases between the germline ends. Germline loops: CDR1 LNHDA, CDR2 SQIVND (reference sequence). This CDR3 has 15 residues. The CDR3 DNA follows: TGTGCCAGTAGTACCCTCCAAAGGACAGACTATGGCTACACCTTC. This codes for CASSTLQRTDYGYTF.

The V gene is TRBV6-5, the J gene TRBJ1-6, with 7 nucleotides matching TRBD1. The CDR3 has 16 residues. J lost 6 bases, V lost 0 bases, and 5 bases had no gene match. CDR1 is MNHEY, CDR2 SVGAGI, per germline. The CDR3 nucleotides are TGTGCCAGCAGTTACTCAACCGGGACAGTTAATTCACCCCTCCACTTT. Translated: CASSYSTGTVNSPLHF.

The chain joins TRBV19 to TRBJ1-5; D gene ambiguous. CDR3 length: 15 amino acids. Germline assignment: CDR1 LNHDA and CDR2 SQIVND (reference sequence). The V gene lost 5 bases and the J gene lost 7 bases, with 18 bases spanning the gap. The CDR3 sequence: CASSPDPRSGQPQHF. The DNA for the CDR3 is TGTGCCAGTAGTCCTGATCCCAGGTCAGGACAGCCCCAGCATTTT.